This T cell receptor beta chain was identified during a study of OX40 agonist ivuxolimab in advanced cancers. Some background on the complete study: The costimulatory receptor OX40 (CD134) was targeted by ivuxolimab, a fully human IgG2 agonistic monoclonal antibody. Intravenous ivuxolimab was administered to patients every 2 weeks at six dose levels: 0.01, 0.1, 0.3, 1.5, 3 and 10 mg/kg. Of the roughly 51 dose-escalation patients, hepatocellular carcinoma was present in approximately 20, melanoma in roughly 15, renal cell carcinoma in 9 and head and neck cancer in 9. A male proportion of almost 85% and a mean age of about 60 years, ranging from roughly 23 to 85, were recorded for the dose-escalation cohort. Prior anti-PD-1, anti-PD-L1 or anti-CTLA-4 therapy was permitted, and checkpoint inhibitors had been received by less than 45% of dose-escalation patients. Partial responses were achieved by three dose-escalation patients, of whom one had hepatocellular carcinoma and two had cutaneous melanoma. The purpose of peripheral TCRbeta sequencing was to test whether ivuxolimab changed TCR sequence diversity and led to clonal T-cell expansion. The paper reports the monotherapy dose-escalation portion (N = 52 patients) of the phase I ivuxolimab trial.

The trial excluded patients who had a history of autoimmune disease or were on systemic immunosuppression. Peripheral blood for TCR sequencing was collected from all dose cohorts at baseline, on cycle 4 day 1, and on cycle 7 day 1. Samples were obtained from an open-label, multicenter, first-in-human phase I dose-escalation trial of ivuxolimab. Adults with locally advanced or metastatic head and neck squamous cell, hepatocellular, melanoma or renal cell carcinoma were enrolled in the trial. Before TCR sequencing, CD4+ T cells and CD8+ T cells were sorted from peripheral blood as separate populations. Of note for this clone: Its cognate antigen has yet to be identified. One base away there is no much larger clone; base qualities are not given.

As encoded in the germline V gene, CDR1 is SQVTM while CDR2 is ANQGSEA. Including cysteine and phenylalanine, the CDR3 has 13 amino acids. The sequence is cut down to CDR3 DNA, 39 bases in frame from base 1. V has 3 bases trimmed and J has 5 bases trimmed; junction bases matching no gene number 7. General conclusions and limits of the study: Low levels of normalized T-cell clonal expansion were also shown by some nonresponding patients. The antigen specificity of the peripheral T cells that underwent clonal expansion was not determined. After ivuxolimab, CD8+ T cells had more expanded clones than CD4+ T cells on average. At doses from 0.1 to 3.0 mg/kg, clonal expansion was seen in both CD4+ and CD8+ blood T cells between baseline and week 6. Partial responders in the 0.1-3.0 mg/kg groups had among the lowest normalized peripheral clonal expansion, especially among CD8+ T cells.

Genomic DNA was isolated from the sorted cells so that the TCRbeta CDR3 region could be sequenced. TCRbeta CDR3 regions were sequenced using the immunoSEQ Assay. Held by TCRdb, this immuneACCESS table contains in-frame sequences only and omits some clones. Under half of the omission traces to an unresolved V gene where checked; the cause of the rest is unknown. Present in this sample are approximately 91,000 clones, more than 70% of which were seen just once. The ten top clones hold 4.5% to 5.5% of the sample. The clonotype comes from an adult with an advanced solid tumor such as melanoma, head and neck, liver or kidney cancer. The chain is made from TRBV29-1 and TRBJ2-7; 7 of the junction bases match TRBD2. Sample: CD4+ or CD8+ T cells sorted from blood, taken in a trial of the OX40 agonist ivuxolimab. The DNA sequence is given as TGCAGCGTTGATCGGGGAGGGCCTAACGAGCAGTACTTC. Its product reads: CSVDRGGPNEQYF.